A selection of T cell receptor beta chains follows, all from one sample in a study of T cells after yellow fever vaccination. TCRdb reprocessed the 5' RACE reads via MiXCR and lists one record per CDR3 protein. The data show hundreds of thousands of distinct CDR3 sequences, approximately 13% seen once. Sequencing was performed on PBMCs, taken on the day of the yellow fever booster vaccination. Receptors were obtained from a man under 40 who received the YFV17D yellow fever vaccine. CDR3s include the opening cysteine and the closing phenylalanine or tryptophan. The order of the fields is D gene, clone size, V gene, J gene, CDR3 length, CDR3 DNA, CDR3 protein. D genes are given only for firm matches. Rows give clone size only sometimes, using once, few, many, or a class for an expanded clone.

.,few,TRBV6-1,TRBJ2-1,15,TGTGCCAGCAGTGAAGGTCGGGAACGCTACAATGAGCAGTTCTTC,CASSEGRERYNEQFF
TRBD1,few,TRBV10-2,TRBJ1-3,12,TGCGCCAGTCAGGGGGCTGGAAACACCATATATTTT,CASQGAGNTIYF
TRBD2,many,TRBV10-3,TRBJ2-7,18,TGTGCCATCAGGGGACGGGTTGGACTAGCGTCGAGCTCCTACGAGCAGTACTTC,CAIRGRVGLASSSYEQYF
TRBD1,.,TRBV11-2,TRBJ2-3,16,TGTGCCAGCAGCCCTCGGACAGGGGAGCAAAGGAATACGCAGTATTTT,CASSPRTGEQRNTQYF
TRBD1,.,TRBV9,TRBJ1-1,15,TGTGCCAGCAGCCCCCGGACAGGAATGAACACTGAAGCTTTCTTT,CASSPRTGMNTEAFF
.,.,TRBV3-1,TRBJ2-1,11,TGTGCCAGCAGCCAAGTGGACGAGCAGTTCTTC,CASSQVDEQFF
.,.,TRBV4-3,TRBJ2-1,14,TGCGCCAGCAGCCAAGATGTTGTGCGGGGCGAGCAGTTCTTC,CASSQDVVRGEQFF
TRBD2,.,TRBV20-1,TRBJ2-5,13,TGCAGTGCCCGACTAGCGCTTCGAGAGACCCAGTACTTC,CSARLALRETQYF
TRBD2,few,TRBV19,TRBJ2-7,15,TGTGCCAGTAGTCTTCCGGGACTAGCGACAATCGAGCAGTACTTC,CASSLPGLATIEQYF
.,few,TRBV28,TRBJ2-1,12,TGTGCCAGCAGTTTGCCCGCCCGTACAGAGTTCTTC,CASSLPARTEFF
.,few,TRBV19,TRBJ1-1,15,TGTGCCAGTAGTATGTTAGAACCAACGAACACTGAAGCTTTCTTT,CASSMLEPTNTEAFF
.,few,TRBV4-3,TRBJ2-3,15,TGCGCCAGCAGCCAAGTCCGCGGCTTGTCAGATACGCAGTATTTT,CASSQVRGLSDTQYF
.,few,TRBV20-1,TRBJ2-7,15,TGCAGTGCTAGAGATCTCCAGACCGGGCTCCACGAGCAGTACTTC,CSARDLQTGLHEQYF
.,.,TRBV5-1,TRBJ1-6,17,TGCGCCAGCAGCCAAGGGGTTGCGAGCTCCTATAATTCACCCCTCCACTTT,CASSQGVASSYNSPLHF
TRBD2,few,TRBV6-1,TRBJ2-7,15,TGTGCCAGCATCCAACGTGGCCTAGCGGCCTACGAGCAGTACTTC,CASIQRGLAAYEQYF
.,.,TRBV5-1,TRBJ1-2,14,TGCGCCAGCGCCCCCCCGGGGAGACAACATGGCTACACCTTC,CASAPPGRQHGYTF
TRBD2,few,TRBV6-2/TRBV6-3,TRBJ2-5,16,TGTGCCAGCAGTTACCCCCTAGCGGGAGTATTAGAGACCCAGTACTTC,CASSYPLAGVLETQYF
.,few,TRBV5-1,TRBJ1-1,14,TGCGCCAGCAGCTTGGTTGGCGGGAGGACTGAAGCTTTCTTT,CASSLVGGRTEAFF
.,.,TRBV5-1,TRBJ2-7,14,TGCGCCAGCAGCTTGGTCCAGGGGCCCTATGAGCAGTACTTC,CASSLVQGPYEQYF
.,few,TRBV3-1,TRBJ2-7,12,TGTGCCAGCAGCCACACGGGGGACGAGCAGTACTTC,CASSHTGDEQYF
TRBD1,few,TRBV5-1,TRBJ1-4,18,TGCGCCAGCAGCAAGGCGCCGGGACAGGGGACGGCTAATGAAAAACTGTTTTTT,CASSKAPGQGTANEKLFF
.,.,TRBV5-1,TRBJ1-1,17,TGCGCCAGCAGCCCCCTGGATAGGGCAGGGATGAACACTGAAGCTTTCTTT,CASSPLDRAGMNTEAFF
.,.,TRBV7-2,TRBJ2-7,15,TGTGCCAGCAGCTCCGGACGTCTTTCTGGCTACGAGCAGTACTTC,CASSSGRLSGYEQYF
.,few,TRBV20-1,TRBJ2-7,13,TGCAGTGCCCTCGGGACGTTTACCTACGAGCAGTACTTC,CSALGTFTYEQYF
.,.,TRBV6-1,TRBJ2-1,14,TGTGCCACCCTGCGGGACTTCGGGTCCAATGAGCAGTTCTTC,CATLRDFGSNEQFF
TRBD1,.,TRBV6-1,TRBJ1-3,16,TGTGCCAGCAGTAGGACAGGGGGCGCAAAAGGAAACACCATATATTTT,CASSRTGGAKGNTIYF
TRBD1,.,TRBV10-3,TRBJ2-3,15,TGTGCCATCAGTGAGTCTACAGGGGCCCCAGATACGCAGTATTTT,CAISESTGAPDTQYF
.,.,TRBV20-1,TRBJ1-1,14,TGCAGTGCTAGAGGAGTAGCAGGTAGGACTGAAGCTTTCTTT,CSARGVAGRTEAFF
.,.,TRBV7-2,TRBJ2-1,15,TGTGCCAGCAGCCAGAGTGGGGGGTACTACAATGAGCAGTTCTTC,CASSQSGGYYNEQFF
.,few,TRBV20-1,TRBJ1-2,11,TGCAGTGCCCAGCGAGGCGTTGGCTACACCTTC,CSAQRGVGYTF
TRBD1,.,TRBV12-3/TRBV12-4,TRBJ2-4,15,TGTGCCAGCAGTTTAGCGGGACAGGGGGTAAACATTCAGTACTTC,CASSLAGQGVNIQYF
.,.,TRBV5-4,TRBJ2-7,15,TGTGCCAGCAGCTTGAAGGGGGGCAGCGCCTACGAGCAGTACTTC,CASSLKGGSAYEQYF
TRBD2,few,TRBV5-8,TRBJ2-1,15,TGTGCCAGCACAATAGGCGGGAGTACCTACAATGAGCAGTTCTTC,CASTIGGSTYNEQFF